This section outlines one T cell receptor (beta chain) sequence together with its context. Library preparation (for TCRbeta) was performed with unique molecular identifiers. TCRdb re-derived calls from the PCR reads in MiXCR, one entry per CDR3 protein. The table includes about 980,000 distinct CDR3 sequences, roughly 29% detected once. This sample was included in a study of T-cell reconstitution after alpha-beta-depleted transplantation in children. The sequence was collected from a boy under two years old who had a stem cell transplant for SCID, so the T cells may come from the graft donor. This specimen consisted of PBMCs, mostly from graft donor cells, obtained 360 days after TCRalphabeta/CD19-depleted stem cell transplant.

The chain's CDR3 is CASSLRSSLNTEAFF. The DNA for the CDR3 is TGCGCCAGCAGCTTGCGTTCATCTTTGAACACTGAAGCTTTCTTT. The chain is built from TRBV5-1 and TRBJ1-1; D gene unclear. Germline values: CDR1 SGHRS, CDR2 YFSETQ. The CDR3 spans 15 residues. The ends were cut back, 1 base at V and 0 bases at J, with 10 bases in the middle.